This T cell receptor (beta chain) appears in the sequencing data of a study of T cell responses to AZD1222 COVID-19 vaccine (dated by TCRdb to the early 2020s). For the study in its entirety: TCR sequencing covered fewer than 250 trial participants: around 210 given two doses of AZD1222 and 26 given two doses of MenACWY control vaccine. Enrollment into the trials was organized by age into subgroups of 18-55, 56-69 and 70-plus years, and those subgroups contained roughly 160, 29 and 62 TCR-sequenced participants, respectively.

Concerning this clone itself: Its antigen remains unidentified. Base qualities are missing; no much larger clone stands one base away.

Cut back by 6 bases and 2 bases, the V and J ends lie 11 bases apart. Taken from cysteine to phenylalanine, the CDR3 has 13 residues. The read is trimmed to its CDR3 DNA, 39 bases read in frame from base 1. The germline V gene supplies CDR1 KGHSH and CDR2 LQKENI. The sample's time point label is to be understood as: about 28 days (+/-7) after the second vaccine dose. AZD1222 recipients given second doses at about 4 weeks or at about 12 weeks were pooled, since spike-specific TCR depth and breadth were not found to differ between the two schedules. Vaccinee samples came from UK trials COV001 and COV002, including a single-blind randomized controlled phase 2/3 trial of AZD1222 (ChAdOx1 nCoV-19) in healthy adults. For TCRbeta chain sequencing, PBMC samples from trial participants were taken at day 0 and at day 28 after the second dose. The CDR3 regions of human TCRbeta chains were analyzed by immunosequencing. The original methods were these. TCRs in the repertoires were matched against a reference library of SARS-CoV-2-specific TCRs that had been generated with the MIRA antigen-specificity platform. Breadth was defined as the fraction of unique TCRs that were SARS-CoV-2-associated, and depth was defined as the fraction of total T cells that were SARS-CoV-2-associated. Using the MIRA data, each spike-specific TCR was assigned both to the spike region to which the TCR was reactive and to a CD4 or CD8 class. Log10-transformed breadth and depth values were compared by one-way ANOVA with Sidak's multiple comparisons tests. Sourced from immuneACCESS, this table was stored by TCRdb with only in-frame sequences that have V and J called. A share of the clones is absent; for the studies checked, an unresolved V gene accounts for under half, and the remainder has no known explanation. V, J and clone size were drawn from that table, and D and trimming were deduced from the DNA. The sample table holds approximately 99,000 clones, of which about nine tenths were seen once. Together, the top ten hold about 8.3% of the sample.

Overall results and qualifications from the work: Reportedly, close to half of the unique spike-specific TCRs recognized epitopes lying outside the regions that are mutated in the B.1.351 and B.1.1.7 variants. The whole spike protein was spanned by vaccine-associated CD4 TCRs, and dominant responses were seen in regions 160-218 and 743-854. Because no samples from the day 14 peak response were available, repertoires could be characterized only after the peak T cell response. The 56-69-year group was small, and its depth increase did not reach significance, likely because of low power. After two AZD1222 doses, both the breadth and the depth of spike-specific TCRs were significantly higher than at day 0 and than in MenACWY recipients. Participants were mostly white British and included more females than males, and it was suggested by the authors that clonal diversity may have been underestimated. Only five to seven AZD1222 recipients were SARS-CoV-2 seropositive at baseline, limiting conclusions about previously exposed vaccinees.

The material was peripheral blood, obtained 28 days after the second AZD1222 dose. Rearrangement joined TRBV18 to TRBJ2-7; the D call could be TRBD1 or TRBD2, with each sharing 6 bases. This TCR came from an adult who received the AZD1222 COVID-19 vaccine. The sequence in DNA is TGTGCCAGCTCCCTTGGGGGGCCCTACGAGCAGTACTTC. It codes for CASSLGGPYEQYF.